This passage covers 32 T cell receptor beta chains from one sample sequenced in a study of OX40 agonist ivuxolimab in advanced cancers. The assay was immunoSEQ multiplex PCR, and TCRdb's table has in-frame clones only and misses some. The sample includes tens of thousands of clones, 75% to 90% of them seen just once. The specimen comprised CD4+ or CD8+ T cells sorted from blood, sampled in a trial of the OX40 agonist ivuxolimab. These receptors all come from an adult with an advanced solid tumor such as melanoma, head and neck, liver or kidney cancer.

The chain combines TRBV9 with TRBJ2-7, with D perhaps matching TRBD2 (5 bases). The V and J ends lost 6 bases and 2 bases respectively, with 18 bases between them. CDR3 length: 15 residues. CDR1 and CDR2 from the germline V gene are SGDLS and YYNGEE. CDR3 in amino acids: CASTPPEYGTYEQYF. In DNA form, the CDR3 reads TGTGCCAGCACCCCTCCGGAGTACGGGACCTACGAGCAGTACTTC.

V gene TRBV7-2 combines with J gene TRBJ1-6, with 9 bases aligning to TRBD1. This CDR3 is 12 amino acids long. With 6 bases clipped from V and 12 bases from J, the junction kept 3 bases outside the gene matches. Germline V CDR1 and CDR2: SGHTA, FQGNSA. The CDR3 nucleotides are TGTGCCAGCAGATCGACAGGGGGACCCCTCCACTTT. Translating it yields CASRSTGGPLHF.

V is TRBV10-3 and J is TRBJ2-3; 11 nucleotides line up with TRBD1. The CDR3 contains 15 residues. Trimming removed 8 bases from V and 3 bases from J; junction bases left unmatched: 7. CDR1 is ENHRY and CDR2 is SYGVKD in the germline V gene. The CDR3 nucleotides are TGTGCCATCCTTTCCGGGACAGGGGGAACAGATACGCAGTATTTT. Translated, it gives CAILSGTGGTDTQYF.

V is TRBV6-5 and J is TRBJ1-1; D unresolved. The V end was cut by 2 bases, the J end by 5 bases, with 9 bases between. CDR1 and CDR2 (germline): MNHEY, SVGAGI. The CDR3 consists of 13 residues. CDR3 DNA: TGTGCCAGCAGTTACCCTGGGAGGACTGAAGCTTTCTTT. Encoded protein: CASSYPGRTEAFF.

The J gene is TRBJ1-1, the V gene TRBV19, with 7 bases fitting TRBD1. J gave up 0 bases and V 5 bases, and 12 bases lay outside the gene matches. Germline V gene lookup returns CDR1 LNHDA and CDR2 SQIVND (reference sequence). The CDR3 sequence is 17 residues long. CDR3 DNA sequence: TGTGCCAGTAGTCCCCCGGGACAGTCGATCATGAACACTGAAGCTTTCTTT. Its translation: CASSPPGQSIMNTEAFF.

The chain joins TRBV28 to TRBJ2-6; D uncertain. The CDR3 totals 15 residues. V lost 3 bases to trimming and J lost 0 bases, with 6 bases between them. CDR1 and CDR2 from the germline V gene are MDHEN and SYDVKM. The CDR3 nucleotides are TGTGCCAGCAGTTTTTCGCGCTCTGGGGCCAACGTCCTGACTTTC. The encoded protein is CASSFSRSGANVLTF.

The rearrangement uses TRBV7-2 and TRBJ2-3; no clear D. Per germline, CDR1 SGHTA and CDR2 FQGNSA. The V end was cut by 1 base, the J end by 2 bases, with 16 bases between. The CDR3 is 17 residues long. The CDR3 spells CASSLEYGRGTTDTQYF. CDR3 nucleotides: TGTGCCAGCAGCTTAGAGTACGGTAGAGGAACCACAGATACGCAGTATTTT.

The chain employs TRBV7-9 and TRBJ1-4, with TRBD1 matching over 7 bases. Germline assignment: CDR1 SEHNR and CDR2 FQNEAQ (reference sequence). The J segment lost 8 bases and the V segment lost 5 bases, leaving 8 bases of the junction unmatched. This CDR3 has 14 residues. The CDR3 is CASSHWDSREKLFF. The CDR3 DNA reads TGTGCCAGCAGCCATTGGGACAGTAGAGAAAAACTGTTTTTT.

V usage is TRBV6-6 and J usage is TRBJ2-5, with 7 bases that match TRBD1. J lost 3 bases, V lost 10 bases, and 8 bases had no gene match. The CDR3 totals 13 residues. The germline V gene has CDR1 MNHNY and CDR2 SVGAGI (reference sequence). CDR3 coding DNA: TGTGCCACCCTTCGGACAGGTGAAGAGACCCAGTACTTC. This sequence encodes CATLRTGEETQYF.

The chain employs TRBV15 and TRBJ2-6, with no clear D. Germline lookup yields CDR1 LNHNV and CDR2 YYDKDF (reference sequence). There are 16 residues in the CDR3. Trimming left V 1 base short and J 0 bases short, with 7 bases between. This CDR3 is CATSRVFGSGANVLTF. In DNA, the CDR3 is TGTGCCACCAGCAGAGTTTTCGGCTCTGGGGCCAACGTCCTGACTTTC.

V and J are TRBV19 and TRBJ1-1; no reliable D call. The CDR3 is 12 residues long. Germline CDR1 reads LNHDA; CDR2 reads SQIVND (reference sequence). V lost 5 bases to trimming and J lost 3 bases, with 7 bases between them. CDR3 coding DNA: TGTGCCAGTAGTCCCGATTACACTGAAGCTTTCTTT. Translation gives CASSPDYTEAFF.

V and J are TRBV7-2 and TRBJ2-1; D ambiguous. Germline V gives CDR1 SGHTA, CDR2 FQGNSA. Trimming left V 1 base short and J 7 bases short, with 14 bases between. This CDR3 has 15 residues. The CDR3 DNA reads as TGTGCCAGCAGCTTAGGTCAGGTGCATGGGAATGAGCAGTTCTTC. It specifies CASSLGQVHGNEQFF.

As DNA, the CDR3 is TGTGCCAGCAGCTTCGGACTAGCGTCCGACGAGCAGTACTTC. Translated: CASSFGLASDEQYF. The genes are TRBV7-2 and TRBJ2-7; TRBD2 matches at 9 bases. The V and J ends lost 3 bases and 5 bases, in that order; junction bases with no gene match: 5. This CDR3 is 14 amino acids long. CDR1 and CDR2 (germline): SGHTA, FQGNSA.

The V call is TRBV5-8, the J call TRBJ2-1; D uncertain. Trimming cost V 4 bases and J 0 bases, with 11 bases left between them. This CDR3 comprises 15 residues. CDR1 and CDR2 (germline): SGHTS, YDEGEE. The CDR3 DNA sequence: TGTGCCAGCAGCCCGAACGCGAACTCCTACAATGAGCAGTTCTTC. It specifies CASSPNANSYNEQFF.

The rearrangement joins TRBV14 to TRBJ2-1; 14 bases align to TRBD2. Unmatched junction bases numbered 6, after V lost 1 base and J lost 7 bases. This CDR3 has 17 residues. Germline V gives CDR1 SGHDN, CDR2 FVKESK. The CDR3 coding sequence is TGTGCCAGCAGCCAAGTGAGGACTAGCGGGAGGTTGAATGAGCAGTTCTTC. This sequence encodes CASSQVRTSGRLNEQFF.

The chain couples TRBV5-1 to TRBJ2-5; 13 bases fit TRBD2. CDR1 SGHRS and CDR2 YFSETQ come from the germline V gene. The CDR3 runs to 16 residues. V lost 2 bases and J lost 5; bases outside the gene matches: 6. The CDR3 DNA reads TGCGCCAGCAGCTTTGTAGTGGGACTAGCGGGGGAGACCCAGTACTTC. Translated, it gives CASSFVVGLAGETQYF.

The genes are TRBV6-5 and TRBJ1-1; D not resolved. Deletions cut 3 bases from V and 1 base from J, with 9 bases between. The CDR3 consists of 14 residues. Germline CDR1 is MNHEY and CDR2 is SVGAGI. The CDR3 loop reads CASSYSYRNTEAFF. For the CDR3, the DNA is TGTGCCAGCAGTTATTCGTACAGGAACACTGAAGCTTTCTTT.

The chain couples TRBV2 to TRBJ2-5, with 7 bases fitting TRBD2. V lost 10 bases and J lost 5; bases outside the gene matches: 13. CDR1 SNHLY and CDR2 FYNNEI come from the germline V gene. This CDR3 region has 14 residues. CDR3 sequence (DNA): TGTGCCACCAAGACTAGCAGGGCGGTCGAGACCCAGTACTTC. As protein: CATKTSRAVETQYF.

The V call is TRBV6-6, the J call TRBJ2-7, with D maybe TRBD2 (6 bases). The V gene lost 3 bases and the J gene lost 2 bases, with 11 bases spanning the gap. Germline assignment: CDR1 MNHNY and CDR2 SVGAGI (reference sequence). This CDR3 region has 14 residues. This chain's CDR3 is CASSYGTGTYEQYF. DNA of the CDR3: TGTGCCAGCAGTTATGGGACTGGGACCTACGAGCAGTACTTC.

The chain couples TRBV5-1 to TRBJ2-7; 8 positions agree with TRBD2. The CDR3 consists of 13 residues. Germline CDR1 and CDR2: SGHRS and YFSETQ. Trimming cost V 4 bases and J 6 bases; bases outside gene matches: 6. The CDR3 bases are TGCGCCAGCAGCCCGGGACTAGAAAGCGAGCAGTACTTC. Translating it yields CASSPGLESEQYF. Together with reference TRBV5-1 and TRBJ2-7, the CDR3 gives the full variable domain: KAGVTQTPRYLIKTRGQQVTLSCSPISGHRSVSWYQQTPGQGLQFLFEYFSETQRNKGNFPGRFSGRQFSNSRSEMNVSTLELGDSALYLCASSPGLESEQYFGPGTRLTVT.

The rearrangement uses TRBV19 and TRBJ1-4; D ambiguous. The CDR3 sequence is 15 residues long. Per the germline V gene, CDR1 is LNHDA and CDR2 is SQIVND (reference sequence). Trimming took off 6 bases at V and 5 bases at J, with 16 bases between the two ends. This CDR3 is CASRPAGPLNEKLFF. CDR3 nucleotides: TGTGCCAGTAGACCAGCCGGGCCCTTGAATGAAAAACTGTTTTTT. Complete variable domain (other parts from reference TRBV19 and TRBJ1-4): DGGITQSPKYLFRKEGQNVTLSCEQNLNHDAMYWYRQDPGQGLRLIYYSQIVNDFQKGDIAEGYSVSREKKESFPLTVTSAQKNPTAFYLCASRPAGPLNEKLFFGSGTQLSVL.

The gene calls are TRBV9 and TRBJ2-1; 10 nucleotides align to TRBD2. Trimming removed 4 bases from V and 8 bases from J; junction bases left unmatched: 9. The CDR3 sequence is 15 residues long. Germline CDR1 and CDR2: SGDLS and YYNGEE. CDR3 coding DNA: TGTGCCAGCAGCTCTTCTAGCGGGGGAATAGATGAGCAGTTCTTC. Translation: CASSSSSGGIDEQFF.

V and J are TRBV7-2 and TRBJ2-6; D uncertain. This CDR3 spans 14 amino acids. Germline V lookup: CDR1 SGHTA, CDR2 FQGNSA. Trimming removed 7 bases from V and 0 bases from J, with 7 bases in between. This chain's CDR3 is CASKINSGANVLTF. CDR3 coding DNA: TGTGCCAGCAAGATCAACTCTGGGGCCAACGTCCTGACTTTC.

J is TRBJ1-1 and V is TRBV4-1; the match to TRBD1 covers 10 bases. The CDR3 is 17 residues long. Germline CDR1 reads MGHRA; CDR2 reads YSYEKL. Trimming cost V 4 bases and J 1 base; bases outside gene matches: 9. CDR3 coding DNA: TGCGCCAGCAGCCCCTCCGGGACAGGGGTGGCGAACACTGAAGCTTTCTTT. Protein sequence: CASSPSGTGVANTEAFF.

This clone has a single count. This chain joins TRBV5-1 and TRBJ1-2; a possible D gene is TRBD1 (5 bases). CDR3 length: 14 amino acids. V lost 4 bases and J lost 5, with 15 bases in between. The germline V gene has CDR1 SGHRS and CDR2 YFSETQ. CDR3 protein: CASSTGDGFYGYTF. DNA of the CDR3: TGCGCCAGCAGCACGGGGGACGGATTTTATGGCTACACCTTC. The full variable domain, its missing parts supplied by reference TRBV5-1 and TRBJ1-2, is KAGVTQTPRYLIKTRGQQVTLSCSPISGHRSVSWYQQTPGQGLQFLFEYFSETQRNKGNFPGRFSGRQFSNSRSEMNVSTLELGDSALYLCASSTGDGFYGYTFGSGTRLTVV.

The chain joins TRBV5-1 to TRBJ1-5; no clear D gene. The CDR3 is made up of 14 amino acids. Germline lookup yields CDR1 SGHRS and CDR2 YFSETQ. Trimming cost V 4 bases and J 0 bases, with 8 bases left between them. The DNA of the CDR3 is TGCGCCAGCAGCCCGGACGGTAGCAATCAGCCCCAGCATTTT. Its translation: CASSPDGSNQPQHF.

This chain joins TRBV7-8 and TRBJ2-6, with no clear D. The V end was cut by 10 bases, the J end by 2 bases, with 9 bases between. The CDR3 loop spans 13 amino acids. The germline CDR1 and CDR2 sequences are SGHVS and FQNEAQ. CDR3 nucleotides: TGTGCCACCTCCCCGGCTGGGGCCAACGTCCTGACTTTC. Translation gives CATSPAGANVLTF.

This clone has only a few counts. The V gene is TRBV2, the J gene TRBJ2-1; no reliable D call. CDR1 is SNHLY, CDR2 FYNNEI, per germline. V dropped 0 bases and J dropped 6 bases, with 12 bases sitting between them. The CDR3 length is 15 residues. CDR3 amino acids: CASSEAQNVGNEQFF. CDR3 in DNA: TGTGCCAGCAGTGAAGCCCAGAATGTGGGCAATGAGCAGTTCTTC.

The chain employs TRBV18 and TRBJ2-1; the match to TRBD2 covers 10 bases. Per the germline V gene, CDR1 is KGHSH and CDR2 is LQKENI. V was clipped by 3 bases and J by 7 bases; unmatched bases: 9. The CDR3 runs to 16 residues. The CDR3 region has the DNA TGTGCCAGCTCACCGGCCCTAGCGGGAGTCGGGAATGAGCAGTTCTTC. Its protein is CASSPALAGVGNEQFF. The full variable domain, completed using reference TRBV18 and TRBJ2-1, is NAGVMQNPRHLVRRRGQEARLRCSPMKGHSHVYWYRQLPEEGLKFMVYLQKENIIDESGMPKERFSAEFPKEGPSILRIQQVVRGDSAAYFCASSPALAGVGNEQFFGPGTRLTVL.

This chain uses TRBV5-1 with TRBJ2-1; 8 bases match TRBD1. CDR3 length: 15 amino acids. Germline lookup yields CDR1 SGHRS and CDR2 YFSETQ. Losses at the gene ends were 1 base for V and 8 bases for J; bases not matched to a gene: 8. The CDR3 region has the DNA TGCGCCAGCAGCTTGTGGGACAGGCCGACCGATGAGCAGTTCTTC. Its translation: CASSLWDRPTDEQFF.

The V and J genes are TRBV14 and TRBJ2-2, with 9 bases that match TRBD1. The CDR3 has 18 amino acids. The V segment lost 1 base and the J segment 5 bases; nucleotides outside the gene matches: 11. CDR1 is SGHDN and CDR2 is FVKESK in the germline V gene. The CDR3: CASSQVGMGQGRTGELFF. As DNA, the CDR3 is TGTGCCAGCAGCCAAGTTGGGATGGGACAGGGACGAACCGGGGAGCTGTTTTTT. Full variable domain (remainder filled in from reference TRBV14 and TRBJ2-2): EAGVTQFPSHSVIEKGQTVTLRCDPISGHDNLYWYRRVMGKEIKFLLHFVKESKQDESGMPNNRFLAERTGGTYSTLKVQPAELEDSGVYFCASSQVGMGQGRTGELFFGEGSRLTVL.

J is TRBJ2-2 and V is TRBV9; D tentatively reads TRBD1 or TRBD2 (5 bases each). Germline lookup yields CDR1 SGDLS and CDR2 YYNGEE. The germline V and J ends were trimmed by 4 bases and 1 base, with 14 bases remaining between them. The CDR3 sequence is 16 residues long. DNA of the CDR3: TGTGCCAGCAGCCAAACCGGGACCGAGAACACCGGGGAGCTGTTTTTT. Its translation is CASSQTGTENTGELFF.